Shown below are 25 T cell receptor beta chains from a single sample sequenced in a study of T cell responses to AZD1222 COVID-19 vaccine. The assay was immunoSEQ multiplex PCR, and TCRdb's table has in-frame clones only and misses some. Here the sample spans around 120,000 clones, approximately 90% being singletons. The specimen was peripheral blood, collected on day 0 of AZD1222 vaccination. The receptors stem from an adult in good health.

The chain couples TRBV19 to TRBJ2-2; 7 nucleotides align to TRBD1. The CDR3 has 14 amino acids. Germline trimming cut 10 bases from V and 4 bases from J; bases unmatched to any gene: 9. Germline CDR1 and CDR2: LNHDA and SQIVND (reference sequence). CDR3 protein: CATQGGLGTGELFF. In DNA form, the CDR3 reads TGTGCCACCCAAGGGGGCCTTGGCACCGGGGAGCTGTTTTTT.

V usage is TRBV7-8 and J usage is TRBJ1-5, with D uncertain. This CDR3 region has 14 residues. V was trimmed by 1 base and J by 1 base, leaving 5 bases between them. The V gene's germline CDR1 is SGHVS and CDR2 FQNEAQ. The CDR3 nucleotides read TGTGCCAGCAGCTTAGGAGCCAGCAATCAGCCCCAGCATTTT. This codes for CASSLGASNQPQHF.

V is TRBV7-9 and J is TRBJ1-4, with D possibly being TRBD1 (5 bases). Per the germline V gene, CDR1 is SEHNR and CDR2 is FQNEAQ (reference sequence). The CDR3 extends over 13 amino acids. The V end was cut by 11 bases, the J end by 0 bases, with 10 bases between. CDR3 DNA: TGTGCCTGGGGGATAGCAACTAATGAAAAACTGTTTTTT. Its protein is CAWGIATNEKLFF.

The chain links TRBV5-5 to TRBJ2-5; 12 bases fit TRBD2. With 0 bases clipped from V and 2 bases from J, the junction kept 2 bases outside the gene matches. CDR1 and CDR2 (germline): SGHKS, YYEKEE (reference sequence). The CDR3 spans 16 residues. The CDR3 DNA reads TGTGCCAGCAGCTTGGGGACTAGCGGGACTCAAGAGACCCAGTACTTC. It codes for CASSLGTSGTQETQYF.

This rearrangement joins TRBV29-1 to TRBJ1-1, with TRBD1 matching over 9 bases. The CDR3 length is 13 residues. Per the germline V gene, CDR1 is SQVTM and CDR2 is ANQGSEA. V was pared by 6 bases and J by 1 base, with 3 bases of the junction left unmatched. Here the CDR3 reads CSVQTGGNTEAFF. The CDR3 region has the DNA TGCAGCGTGCAGACAGGGGGGAACACTGAAGCTTTCTTT.

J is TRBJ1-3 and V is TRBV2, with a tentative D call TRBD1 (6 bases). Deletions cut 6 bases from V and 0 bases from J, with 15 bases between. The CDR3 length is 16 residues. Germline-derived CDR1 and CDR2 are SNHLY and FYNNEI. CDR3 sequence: CASSAGSQGSGNTIYF. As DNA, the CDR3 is TGTGCCAGCAGCGCGGGCTCACAGGGCTCTGGAAACACCATATATTTT.

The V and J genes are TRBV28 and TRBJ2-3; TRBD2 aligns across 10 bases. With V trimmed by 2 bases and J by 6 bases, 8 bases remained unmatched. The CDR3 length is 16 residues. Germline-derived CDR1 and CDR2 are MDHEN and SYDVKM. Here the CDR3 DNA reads TGTGCCAGCAGTTTACCGCTAGCGGGAGTCCGTGATACGCAGTATTTT. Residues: CASSLPLAGVRDTQYF.

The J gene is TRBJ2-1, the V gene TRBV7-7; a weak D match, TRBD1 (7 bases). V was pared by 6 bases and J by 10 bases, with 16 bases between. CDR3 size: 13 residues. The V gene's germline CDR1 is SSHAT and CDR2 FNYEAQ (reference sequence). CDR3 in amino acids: CASSRDREAEQFF. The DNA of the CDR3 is TGTGCCAGCAGTCGTGACAGGGAGGCGGAGCAGTTCTTC.

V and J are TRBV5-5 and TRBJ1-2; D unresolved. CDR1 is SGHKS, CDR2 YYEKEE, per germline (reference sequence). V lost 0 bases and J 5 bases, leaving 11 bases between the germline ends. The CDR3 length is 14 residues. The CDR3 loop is CASSLGGKGYGYTF. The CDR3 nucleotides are TGTGCCAGCAGCTTGGGAGGGAAGGGTTATGGCTACACCTTC.

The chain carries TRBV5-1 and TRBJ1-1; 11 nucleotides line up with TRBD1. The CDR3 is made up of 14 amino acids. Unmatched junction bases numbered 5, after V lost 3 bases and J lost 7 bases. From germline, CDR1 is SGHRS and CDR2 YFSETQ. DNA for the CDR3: TGCGCCAGCAGCTCCACCGGGACAGGGGGTGAAGCTTTCTTT. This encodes CASSSTGTGGEAFF.

CDR3 bases: TGTGCCAGCTCACCAGAAGGGTGGCAGCCCCAGCATTTT. This gives the protein CASSPEGWQPQHF. The chain has TRBV18 and TRBJ1-5; D not certain. The CDR3 contains 13 residues. Germline lookup yields CDR1 KGHSH and CDR2 LQKENI. V dropped 2 bases and J dropped 7 bases, with 9 bases sitting between them.

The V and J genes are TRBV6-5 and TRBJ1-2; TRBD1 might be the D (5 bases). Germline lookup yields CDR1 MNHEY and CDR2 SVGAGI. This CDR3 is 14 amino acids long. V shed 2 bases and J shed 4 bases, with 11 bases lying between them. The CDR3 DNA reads TGTGCCAGCAGTTACCGCGACAGATTCTATGGCTACACCTTC. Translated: CASSYRDRFYGYTF.

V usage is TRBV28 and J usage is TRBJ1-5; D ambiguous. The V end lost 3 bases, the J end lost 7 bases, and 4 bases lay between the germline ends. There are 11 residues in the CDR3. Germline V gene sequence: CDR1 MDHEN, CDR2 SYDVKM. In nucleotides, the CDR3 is TGTGCCAGCAGTTTCGGGCAGCCCCAGCATTTT. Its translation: CASSFGQPQHF. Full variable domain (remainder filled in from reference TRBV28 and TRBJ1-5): DVKVTQSSRYLVKRTGEKVFLECVQDMDHENMFWYRQDPGLGLRLIYFSYDVKMKEKGDIPEGYSVSREKKERFSLILESASTNQTSMYLCASSFGQPQHFGDGTRLSIL.

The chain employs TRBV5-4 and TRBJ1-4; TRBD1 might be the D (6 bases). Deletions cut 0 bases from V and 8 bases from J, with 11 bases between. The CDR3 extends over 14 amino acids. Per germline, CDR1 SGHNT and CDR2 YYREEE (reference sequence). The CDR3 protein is CASSLEGGSEKLFF. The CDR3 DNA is TGTGCCAGCAGCTTGGAAGGGGGAAGCGAAAAACTGTTTTTT.

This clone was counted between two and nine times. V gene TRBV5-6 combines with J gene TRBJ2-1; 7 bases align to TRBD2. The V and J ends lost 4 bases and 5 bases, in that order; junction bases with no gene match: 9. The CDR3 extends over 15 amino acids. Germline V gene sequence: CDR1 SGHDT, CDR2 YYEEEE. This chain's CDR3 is CASSPAREYDNEQFF. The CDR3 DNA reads TGTGCCAGCAGCCCCGCGCGGGAGTACGACAATGAGCAGTTCTTC.

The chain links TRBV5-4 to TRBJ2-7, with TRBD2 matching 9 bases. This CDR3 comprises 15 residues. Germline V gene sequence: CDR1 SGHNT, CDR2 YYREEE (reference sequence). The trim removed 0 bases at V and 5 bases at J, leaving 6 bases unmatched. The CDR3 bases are TGTGCCAGCAGCTTGGAGAGCGGGAGGAAAAACGAGCAGTACTTC. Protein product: CASSLESGRKNEQYF.

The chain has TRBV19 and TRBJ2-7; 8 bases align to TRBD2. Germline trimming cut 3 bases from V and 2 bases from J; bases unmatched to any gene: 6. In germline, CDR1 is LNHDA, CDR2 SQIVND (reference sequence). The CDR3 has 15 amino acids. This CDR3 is CASSMGGRPTYEQYF. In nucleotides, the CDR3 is TGTGCCAGTAGTATGGGCGGGAGGCCTACCTACGAGCAGTACTTC.

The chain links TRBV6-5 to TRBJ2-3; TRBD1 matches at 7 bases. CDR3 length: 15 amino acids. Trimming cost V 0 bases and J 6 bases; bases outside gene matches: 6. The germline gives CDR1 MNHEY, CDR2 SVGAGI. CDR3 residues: CASSYSRQGRDTQYF. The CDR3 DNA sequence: TGTGCCAGCAGTTACTCGAGACAGGGAAGGGATACGCAGTATTTT.

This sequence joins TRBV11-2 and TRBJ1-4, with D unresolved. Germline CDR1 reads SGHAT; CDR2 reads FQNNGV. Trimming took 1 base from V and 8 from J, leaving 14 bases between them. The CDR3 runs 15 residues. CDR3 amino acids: CASSLGVGRREKLFF. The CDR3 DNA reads TGTGCCAGCAGCTTAGGAGTAGGGAGGAGAGAAAAACTGTTTTTT.

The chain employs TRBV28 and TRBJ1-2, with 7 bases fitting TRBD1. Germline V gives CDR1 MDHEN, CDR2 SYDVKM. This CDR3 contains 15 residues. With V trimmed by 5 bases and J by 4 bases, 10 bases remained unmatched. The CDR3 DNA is TGTGCCAGCAGTCCAGTTGAGGGACAGCCCTATGGCTACACCTTC. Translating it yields CASSPVEGQPYGYTF.

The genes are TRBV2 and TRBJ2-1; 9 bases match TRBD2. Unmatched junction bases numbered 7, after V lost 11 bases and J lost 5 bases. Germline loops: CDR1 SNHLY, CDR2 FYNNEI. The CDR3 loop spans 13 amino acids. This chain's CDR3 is CAGGTSLHNEQFF. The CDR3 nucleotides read TGTGCCGGCGGGACTAGCTTACACAATGAGCAGTTCTTC.

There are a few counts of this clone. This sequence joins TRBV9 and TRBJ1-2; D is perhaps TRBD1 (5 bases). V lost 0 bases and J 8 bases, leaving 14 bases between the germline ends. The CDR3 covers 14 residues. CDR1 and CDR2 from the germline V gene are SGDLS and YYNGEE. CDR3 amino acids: CASSVGSGGGGYTF. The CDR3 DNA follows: TGTGCCAGCAGCGTAGGGTCCGGGGGAGGAGGCTACACCTTC.

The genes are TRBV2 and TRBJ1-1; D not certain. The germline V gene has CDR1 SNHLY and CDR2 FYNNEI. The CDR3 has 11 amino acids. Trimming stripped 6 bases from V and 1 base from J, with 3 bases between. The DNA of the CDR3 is TGTGCCAGCAGGGGGAACACTGAAGCTTTCTTT. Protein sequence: CASRGNTEAFF.

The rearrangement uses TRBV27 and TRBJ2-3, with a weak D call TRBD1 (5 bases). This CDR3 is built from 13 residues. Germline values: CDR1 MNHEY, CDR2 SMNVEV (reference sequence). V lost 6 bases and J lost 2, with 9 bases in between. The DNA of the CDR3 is TGTGCCAGCAGCGGACACGACACAGATACGCAGTATTTT. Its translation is CASSGHDTDTQYF.

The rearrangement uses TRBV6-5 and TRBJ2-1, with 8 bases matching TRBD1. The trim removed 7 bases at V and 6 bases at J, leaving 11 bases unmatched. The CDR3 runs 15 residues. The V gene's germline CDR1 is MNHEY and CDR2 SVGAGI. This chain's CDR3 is CASTQTGGPGNEQFF. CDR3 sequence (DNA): TGTGCCAGCACCCAAACAGGGGGTCCGGGCAATGAGCAGTTCTTC.